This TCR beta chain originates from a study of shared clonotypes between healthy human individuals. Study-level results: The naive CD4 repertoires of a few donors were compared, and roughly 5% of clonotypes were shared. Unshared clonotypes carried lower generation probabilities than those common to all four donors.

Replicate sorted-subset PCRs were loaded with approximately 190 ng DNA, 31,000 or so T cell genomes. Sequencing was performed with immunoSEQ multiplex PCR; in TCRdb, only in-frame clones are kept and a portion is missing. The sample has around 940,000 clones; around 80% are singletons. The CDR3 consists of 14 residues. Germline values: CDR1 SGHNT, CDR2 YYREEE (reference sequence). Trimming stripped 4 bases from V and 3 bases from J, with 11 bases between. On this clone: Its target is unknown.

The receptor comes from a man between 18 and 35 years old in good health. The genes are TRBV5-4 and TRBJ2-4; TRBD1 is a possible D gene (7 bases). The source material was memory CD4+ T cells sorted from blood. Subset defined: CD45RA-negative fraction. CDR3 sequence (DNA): TGTGCCAGCAGCGTCCAGGGGGGCAAAAACATTCAGTACTTC. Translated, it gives CASSVQGGKNIQYF.